The 16 T cell receptor beta chains presented below share a single source sample, sequenced in a study of T cell clusters in autoimmune cytopenias. Some 38,000 genome equivalents of blood DNA were amplified for TRB. TRB rearrangements were amplified by touch-down multiplex PCR with mixed TRB-A/B primers. Reprocessing the multiplex PCR reads, TCRdb reports a single entry for every CDR3 protein and omits DNA. Its table lists 6,500 to 10,000 distinct CDR3 sequences. The sequenced sample was peripheral blood. Source of these receptors: a human donor with an autoimmune cytopenia or autoimmune hepatitis (not recorded which).

V gene TRBV27 combines with J gene TRBJ2-7. Looked up from germline, CDR1 is MNHEY and CDR2 is SMNVEV (reference sequence). CDR3 length: 13 amino acids. CDR3 residues: CASSYSVYYEQYF.

This clonotype ranks as medium-sized (0.01 to 0.1%) in terms of frequency. This rearrangement joins TRBV6-5 to TRBJ2-7; TCRdb indicates TRBD1, and absent DNA this call remains unverified. CDR3 length equals 14 residues. Germline lookup yields CDR1 MNHEY and CDR2 SVGAGI. The CDR3 sequence: CASIRQGSSYEQYF.

The rearrangement links TRBV18 to TRBJ2-7. The germline V gene encodes CDR1 KGHSH and CDR2 LQKENI. The CDR3 has 14 amino acids. CDR3 residues: CASSPQGLNYEQYF.

The chain uses TRBV19 and TRBJ2-3; TCRdb returns TRBD2, unconfirmable since there is no DNA. Germline-derived CDR1 and CDR2 are LNHDA and SQIVND (reference sequence). The CDR3 runs to 15 residues. CDR3 in amino acids: CASRLAGGPVDTQYF.

V usage is TRBV12-3 or TRBV12-4 and J usage is TRBJ2-3; TCRdb lists TRBD2, though no DNA is available to test this call. The length of the CDR3 is 15 residues. The CDR3 reads CASLLAGLSTDTQYF.

V usage is TRBV14 and J usage is TRBJ2-1; checking the TCRdb D call of TRBD2 is not possible without DNA. The CDR3 is made up of 14 amino acids. Germline-derived CDR1 and CDR2 are SGHDN and FVKESK. CDR3 sequence reads: CASSLAGGYDEQFF.

By frequency, this clonotype registers medium-sized. J is TRBJ2-5 and V is TRBV6-5; TCRdb proposes TRBD1, but this gene call is untestable without DNA. CDR1 is MNHEY, CDR2 SVGAGI, per germline. There are 14 residues in the CDR3. The CDR3 reads CASSSRQGQETQYF.

The genes are TRBV7-9 and TRBJ2-5; TCRdb names TRBD2, which stays unverified in the absence of DNA. Germline V gene sequence: CDR1 SEHNR, CDR2 FQNEAQ (reference sequence). This CDR3 is 13 amino acids long. The CDR3 sequence: CASSSGGQETQYF.

Its frequency marks this clonotype as medium-sized. V and J are TRBV11-1 and TRBJ2-7; TCRdb's D gene call, TRBD1, goes unchecked for lack of DNA. CDR1 is SGHAT and CDR2 is FQDESV in the germline V gene (reference sequence). The CDR3 runs 14 residues. CDR3: CASSLDPLALEQYF.

This chain uses TRBV20-1 with TRBJ2-1; lacking DNA, the TRBD2 call made by TCRdb goes unchecked. The CDR3 covers 17 residues. Per germline, CDR1 DFQATT and CDR2 SNEGSKA (reference sequence). The CDR3 loop is CSATGATSENSYNEQFF.

This clonotype is deemed medium-sized by its frequency. The chain combines TRBV6-1 with TRBJ2-7; TCRdb gives TRBD2 as the D gene, but with no DNA this cannot be confirmed. The CDR3 runs 13 residues. The germline gives CDR1 MNHNS, CDR2 SASEGT. The CDR3 spells CASRAELAGGQYF.

In terms of frequency, this clonotype is medium-sized. The rearrangement links TRBV6-5 to TRBJ2-7; TCRdb picks TRBD1, but there is no DNA to check that call. This CDR3 has 15 amino acids. Germline V gene lookup returns CDR1 MNHEY and CDR2 SVGAGI. The CDR3 protein is CASSPYVTGVYEQYF.

This clonotype is labeled medium-sized based on frequency. J is TRBJ2-7 and V is TRBV27; the D call from TCRdb, TRBD2, cannot be confirmed without DNA. Germline V gene sequence: CDR1 MNHEY, CDR2 SMNVEV (reference sequence). This CDR3 has 14 residues. CDR3 sequence: CASRVGGGRREQYF.

This chain joins TRBV18 and TRBJ2-1; TCRdb calls TRBD1, which cannot be checked without DNA. CDR1 and CDR2 (germline): KGHSH, LQKENI. The CDR3 runs 12 residues. This CDR3 is CASSNPQGGQFF.

The rearrangement joins TRBV27 to TRBJ2-5; TCRdb indicates TRBD1, and absent DNA this call remains unverified. CDR1 and CDR2 (germline): MNHEY, SMNVEV (reference sequence). This CDR3 comprises 18 residues. The CDR3 sequence: CASSSPTEPGFLGGNQYF.

The chain uses TRBV6-1 and TRBJ1-2; TCRdb's assignment of TRBD1 cannot be checked, as there is no DNA. The germline CDR1 and CDR2 sequences are MNHNS and SASEGT. The CDR3 spans 15 residues. This CDR3 reads CASSGRRGLFYGYTF.